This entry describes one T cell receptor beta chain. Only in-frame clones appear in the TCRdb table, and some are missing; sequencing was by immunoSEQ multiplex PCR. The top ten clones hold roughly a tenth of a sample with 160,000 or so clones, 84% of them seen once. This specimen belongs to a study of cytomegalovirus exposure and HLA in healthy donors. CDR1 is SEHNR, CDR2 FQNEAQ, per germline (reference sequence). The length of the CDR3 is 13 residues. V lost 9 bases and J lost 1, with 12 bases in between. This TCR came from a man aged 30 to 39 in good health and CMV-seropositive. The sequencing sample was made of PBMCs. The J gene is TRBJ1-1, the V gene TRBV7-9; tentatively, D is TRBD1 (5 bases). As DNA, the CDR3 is TGTGCCAGTACGGGGGGAGGGAACACTGAAGCTTTCTTT. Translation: CASTGGGNTEAFF. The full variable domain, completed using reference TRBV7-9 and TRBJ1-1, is DTGVSQNPRHKITKRGQNVTFRCDPISEHNRLYWYRQTLGQGPEFLTYFQNEAQLEKSRLLSDRFSAERPKGSFSTLEIQRTEQGDSAMYLCASTGGGNTEAFFGQGTRLTVV.